This T cell receptor (beta chain) was profiled in a study of breast tumors, draining lymph nodes, adjacent tissues. This clonotype was found many times. Breast cancer patients provided tissue from their axillary draining lymph nodes. Via MiXCR, TCRdb re-called the multiplex PCR reads, giving one row per CDR3 protein. The sample lists approximately 150,000 distinct CDR3 sequences; about 34% were seen once. The CDR3 sequence is 13 residues long. V was pared by 4 bases and J by 1 base, with 3 bases of the junction left unmatched. Germline V gene data show CDR1 as GTSNPN and CDR2 as SVGIG (reference sequence).

The chain has TRBV30 and TRBJ2-7; TRBD1 matches at 8 bases. The sample consisted of axillary lymph node tissue. This sequence was found in a female donor with breast cancer. Some clones in this sample may be carry-over from other donors' samples. The CDR3 DNA reads TGTGCCTGGACGCAGGGGGCATCCTACGAGCAGTACTTC. Protein: CAWTQGASYEQYF.